The clone carrying this TCR beta chain was counted ten times or more. The antigen is unknown. The sample belongs to a study of identical twins. Whole-study results and caveats: Beta out-of-frame sequences showed weaker excess sharing between twins.

Each cDNA held unique molecular identifiers, and template switching gave it a universal primer site. TCRdb fed the 5' RACE reads into MiXCR, producing one record per CDR3 protein. Among around 670,000 distinct CDR3 sequences listed, around 5.7% were seen once. The TCR originated in a man between 18 and 29 years old in good health. Sequenced: naive T cells sorted from blood.

The CDR3 sequence is CASSVPGGYSTDTQYF. The CDR3 region has the DNA TGTGCCAGCAGTGTCCCGGGGGGGTACAGCACAGATACGCAGTATTTT. The rearrangement links TRBV27 to TRBJ2-3; 8 nucleotides line up with TRBD2. The CDR3 is 16 residues long. In germline, CDR1 is MNHEY, CDR2 SMNVEV (reference sequence). The ends lost 5 bases at V and 0 bases at J; junction bases unmatched: 7.